Listed below are T cell receptor beta chains from one sample, sequenced in a study of shared clonotypes between healthy human individuals. The table came from immunoSEQ multiplex PCR; TCRdb's copy has only in-frame clones and leaves some out. This sample carries over 750,000 clones, about 96% of them seen once, and the ten largest clones take less than 0.3%. Sequencing was carried out using naive CD8+ T cells sorted from blood. Receptor source: a man aged 25-45 years in good health. Each CDR3 is given with its conserved first and last residue. Each record gives: J gene, D gene, V gene, clone size, CDR3 DNA, CDR3 protein. D genes are given only for firm matches. Clone size is not always given. Where it is, it says once, few, many or a class for expanded clones.

j_call: TRBJ2-1
d_call: .
v_call: TRBV4-1
clone_size: .
cdr3_nt: TGCGCCAGCAGCCAAGATCCCCTAGCCCAAGGATACAATGAGCAGTTCTTC
cdr3_aa: CASSQDPLAQGYNEQFF

j_call: TRBJ1-4
d_call: TRBD1
v_call: TRBV9
clone_size: .
cdr3_nt: TGTGCCAGCAGCGGAAGACAGGGTGAGCTGTTTTTT
cdr3_aa: CASSGRQGELFF

j_call: TRBJ1-1
d_call: .
v_call: TRBV10-1
clone_size: .
cdr3_nt: TGCGCCAGCAGTCCTCAGGGAAACACTGAAGCTTTCTTT
cdr3_aa: CASSPQGNTEAFF

j_call: TRBJ2-5
d_call: TRBD1
v_call: TRBV5-4
clone_size: .
cdr3_nt: TGTGCCAGCAGCCACCGGGACAGGGCAGAGACCCAGTACTTC
cdr3_aa: CASSHRDRAETQYF

j_call: TRBJ2-7
d_call: .
v_call: TRBV25-1
clone_size: .
cdr3_nt: TGTGCCAGCAGTGGGGGAAGCTCCTACGAGCAGTACTTC
cdr3_aa: CASSGGSSYEQYF

j_call: TRBJ2-1
d_call: .
v_call: TRBV4-3
clone_size: .
cdr3_nt: TGCGCCAGCAGCCAAGCCGGGGGATTAGCCGTTAGCTCCTACAATGAGCAGTTCTTC
cdr3_aa: CASSQAGGLAVSSYNEQFF

j_call: TRBJ2-1
d_call: .
v_call: TRBV7-8
clone_size: .
cdr3_nt: TGTGCCAGCAGCTTAGCGGGGAGCTCCTACAATGAGCAGTTCTTC
cdr3_aa: CASSLAGSSYNEQFF

j_call: TRBJ1-2
d_call: .
v_call: TRBV2
clone_size: .
cdr3_nt: TGTGCCAGCAGTGACAGGGATAACTATGGCTACACCTTC
cdr3_aa: CASSDRDNYGYTF

j_call: TRBJ2-4
d_call: .
v_call: TRBV27
clone_size: few
cdr3_nt: TGTGCCAGCAGTCAATCGGGCCGAAACATTCAGTACTTC
cdr3_aa: CASSQSGRNIQYF

j_call: TRBJ2-6
d_call: .
v_call: TRBV5-8
clone_size: .
cdr3_nt: TGTGCCAGCAGCTTGGCCGGGGCCAACGTCCTGACTTTC
cdr3_aa: CASSLAGANVLTF

j_call: TRBJ2-6
d_call: .
v_call: TRBV29-1
clone_size: once
cdr3_nt: TGCAGCGTGGTGTCGGGGGCAGCTGAACTCAAATTATCTGGGGCCAACGTCCTGACTTTC
cdr3_aa: CSVVSGAAELKLSGANVLTF

j_call: TRBJ1-1
d_call: TRBD1
v_call: TRBV11-2
clone_size: .
cdr3_nt: TGTGCCAGCAGCTGGGGACAGGGGGCGAGATATATGAACACTGAAGCTTTCTTT
cdr3_aa: CASSWGQGARYMNTEAFF

j_call: TRBJ1-2
d_call: .
v_call: TRBV6-5
clone_size: .
cdr3_nt: TGTGCCAGCAGTGTCGGACAAGACTATGGCTACACCTTC
cdr3_aa: CASSVGQDYGYTF

j_call: TRBJ2-2
d_call: .
v_call: TRBV15
clone_size: .
cdr3_nt: TGTGCCACCAGCAGCTGGGCCTTGAACACCGGGGAGCTGTTTTTT
cdr3_aa: CATSSWALNTGELFF

j_call: TRBJ2-3
d_call: TRBD2
v_call: TRBV7-2
clone_size: .
cdr3_nt: TGTGCCAGCAGCTTAGAGGCTAGCGGGAGACTTAATACGCAGTATTTT
cdr3_aa: CASSLEASGRLNTQYF

j_call: TRBJ2-2
d_call: .
v_call: TRBV9
clone_size: .
cdr3_nt: TGTGCCAGCAGCCAAAAACTGAACACCGGGGAGCTGTTTTTT
cdr3_aa: CASSQKLNTGELFF

j_call: TRBJ2-2
d_call: .
v_call: TRBV7-8
clone_size: .
cdr3_nt: TGTGCCAGCAGCTTTCGGGACACCGGGGAGCTGTTTTTT
cdr3_aa: CASSFRDTGELFF

j_call: TRBJ2-3
d_call: TRBD2
v_call: TRBV4-1
clone_size: once
cdr3_nt: TGCGCCAGCAGCTCACGAATAGCGGGAGGAGGAACAGATACGCAGTATTTT
cdr3_aa: CASSSRIAGGGTDTQYF

j_call: TRBJ2-1
d_call: TRBD1
v_call: TRBV5-6
clone_size: .
cdr3_nt: TGTGCCAGCAGCAAGACAGGGGGTATAGAGCAGTTCTTC
cdr3_aa: CASSKTGGIEQFF

j_call: TRBJ1-5
d_call: .
v_call: TRBV6-5
clone_size: .
cdr3_nt: TGTGCCACCTCGGGCGCCAGACGCGATCAGCCCCAGCATTTT
cdr3_aa: CATSGARRDQPQHF

j_call: TRBJ2-3
d_call: .
v_call: TRBV6-6
clone_size: .
cdr3_nt: TGTGCCAGCAAGGGGTCCGCGCAGTATTTT
cdr3_aa: CASKGSAQYF

j_call: TRBJ2-1
d_call: .
v_call: TRBV25-1
clone_size: once
cdr3_nt: TGTGCCAGCAGTGGTGATGAGCAGTTCTTC
cdr3_aa: CASSGDEQFF

j_call: TRBJ2-1
d_call: .
v_call: TRBV9
clone_size: once
cdr3_nt: TGTGCCAGCAGTCGCCGGGACACAACCTACAATGAGCAGTTCTTC
cdr3_aa: CASSRRDTTYNEQFF

j_call: TRBJ1-5
d_call: .
v_call: TRBV27
clone_size: .
cdr3_nt: TGTGCCAGCAGTTTATCGATGGCGACTCAGCCCCAGCATTTT
cdr3_aa: CASSLSMATQPQHF

j_call: TRBJ2-3
d_call: .
v_call: TRBV5-1
clone_size: .
cdr3_nt: TGCGCCAGCAGCCGACTAGGTGATACGCAGTATTTT
cdr3_aa: CASSRLGDTQYF

j_call: TRBJ2-1
d_call: .
v_call: TRBV29-1
clone_size: .
cdr3_nt: TGCAGCGTTGAAGTCCTGGAGGGTAGTTGGTTCTTC
cdr3_aa: CSVEVLEGSWFF

j_call: TRBJ1-1
d_call: .
v_call: TRBV7-2
clone_size: .
cdr3_nt: TGTGCCAGCAGCTTACCTACAGGACCGAACACTGAAGCTTTCTTT
cdr3_aa: CASSLPTGPNTEAFF

j_call: TRBJ1-1
d_call: .
v_call: TRBV5-1
clone_size: .
cdr3_nt: TGCGCCAGCAGCTTCCGGGGGATGAACACTGAAGCTTTCTTT
cdr3_aa: CASSFRGMNTEAFF

j_call: TRBJ2-7
d_call: .
v_call: TRBV28
clone_size: .
cdr3_nt: TGTGCCAGCAGCCAAGGGGAAGTCAAAACCTTCCCCTACGAGCAGTACTTC
cdr3_aa: CASSQGEVKTFPYEQYF

j_call: TRBJ2-2
d_call: TRBD2
v_call: TRBV6-5
clone_size: .
cdr3_nt: TGTGCCAGCAGTTCAGGACTAGTCGGCACCGGGGAGCTGTTTTTT
cdr3_aa: CASSSGLVGTGELFF

j_call: TRBJ2-7
d_call: .
v_call: TRBV27
clone_size: .
cdr3_nt: TGTGCCAGCAGCTGGGGCCCCCTCTACGAGCAGTACTTC
cdr3_aa: CASSWGPLYEQYF

j_call: TRBJ2-1
d_call: .
v_call: TRBV5-6
clone_size: many
cdr3_nt: TGTGCCAGCAGCCTTCTAGCCTTCAATGAGCAGTTCTTC
cdr3_aa: CASSLLAFNEQFF

j_call: TRBJ2-7
d_call: .
v_call: TRBV5-4
clone_size: .
cdr3_nt: TGTGCCAGCAGCTCCGGATACGAGCAGTACTTC
cdr3_aa: CASSSGYEQYF

j_call: TRBJ2-7
d_call: .
v_call: TRBV10-2
clone_size: .
cdr3_nt: TGCGCCAGTACCCTACTGCCGGGTTACGAGCAGTACTTC
cdr3_aa: CASTLLPGYEQYF

j_call: TRBJ2-7
d_call: .
v_call: TRBV7-2
clone_size: .
cdr3_nt: TGTGCCAGCAGCTCCAGCTCCTACGAGCAGTACTTC
cdr3_aa: CASSSSSYEQYF

j_call: TRBJ1-2
d_call: .
v_call: TRBV9
clone_size: once
cdr3_nt: TGTGCCAGCAGCGTAGGCCTTACTACCCTAGAGCGTGGCTACACCTTC
cdr3_aa: CASSVGLTTLERGYTF

j_call: TRBJ2-1
d_call: TRBD2
v_call: TRBV13
clone_size: .
cdr3_nt: TGTGCCAGCAGCTTAGGCCTGACTAGCGGGGAGCAGTTCTTC
cdr3_aa: CASSLGLTSGEQFF

j_call: TRBJ2-1
d_call: .
v_call: TRBV9
clone_size: .
cdr3_nt: TGTGCCAGCAGCGGGCGGCGGGGACCCTCCTACAATGAGCTGTTCTTC
cdr3_aa: CASSGRRGPSYNELFF

j_call: TRBJ1-5
d_call: .
v_call: TRBV14
clone_size: .
cdr3_nt: TGTGCCAGCAGCCAAGGCAGAGGAACCAATCAGCCCCAGCATTTT
cdr3_aa: CASSQGRGTNQPQHF

j_call: TRBJ2-1
d_call: .
v_call: TRBV11-2
clone_size: .
cdr3_nt: TGTGCCAGCAGCTTTACGGAGGGTGAGCAGTTCTTC
cdr3_aa: CASSFTEGEQFF

j_call: TRBJ1-2
d_call: .
v_call: TRBV9
clone_size: .
cdr3_nt: TGTGCCAGCAGCGACCGAAGCTATGGCTACACCTTC
cdr3_aa: CASSDRSYGYTF

j_call: TRBJ2-7
d_call: .
v_call: TRBV5-6
clone_size: .
cdr3_nt: TGTGCCAGCAGCAAAGACTGGTCCCACGAGCAGTACTTC
cdr3_aa: CASSKDWSHEQYF

j_call: TRBJ2-2
d_call: .
v_call: TRBV5-1
clone_size: .
cdr3_nt: TGCGCCAGCAGCTTGGAATTGGCGGTCACCGGGGAGCTGTTTTTT
cdr3_aa: CASSLELAVTGELFF